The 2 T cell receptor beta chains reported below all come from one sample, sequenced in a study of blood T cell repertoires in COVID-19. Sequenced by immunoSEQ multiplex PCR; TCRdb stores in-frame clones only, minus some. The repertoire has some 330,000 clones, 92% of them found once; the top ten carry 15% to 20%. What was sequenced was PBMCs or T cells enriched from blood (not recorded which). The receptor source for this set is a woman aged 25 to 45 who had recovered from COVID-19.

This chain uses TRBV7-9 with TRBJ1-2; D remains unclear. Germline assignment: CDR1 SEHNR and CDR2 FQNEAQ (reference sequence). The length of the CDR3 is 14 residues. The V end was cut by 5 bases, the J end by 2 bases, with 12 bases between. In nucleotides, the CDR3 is TGTGCCAGCAGCCCAAGACAAGCCAACTATGGCTACACCTTC. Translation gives CASSPRQANYGYTF.

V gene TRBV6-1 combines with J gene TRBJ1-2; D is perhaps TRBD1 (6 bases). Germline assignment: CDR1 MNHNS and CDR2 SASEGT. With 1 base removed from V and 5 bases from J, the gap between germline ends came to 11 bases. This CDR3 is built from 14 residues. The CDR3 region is CASSEVGTQYGYTF. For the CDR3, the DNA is TGTGCCAGCAGTGAAGTTGGGACACAGTATGGCTACACCTTC.